Sequencing of this T cell receptor beta chain was carried out in a study of T-cell reconstitution after alpha-beta-depleted transplantation in children. The ends were cut back, 2 bases at V and 2 bases at J, with 15 bases in the middle. CDR3 length: 17 residues. In germline, CDR1 is SEHNR, CDR2 FQNEAQ (reference sequence). TCRbeta library preparation incorporated unique molecular identifiers. One entry per CDR3 protein, called by TCRdb with MiXCR from the PCR reads. This sample has more than 550,000 distinct CDR3 sequences; 8% to 11% occur once, and the top ten carry roughly 3.9%. The chain is built from TRBV7-9 and TRBJ2-2, with a tentative D call TRBD1 (6 bases). The TCR comes from a human donor who donated a stem cell graft to a child with acute myeloid leukemia. The starting material was PBMCs from the stem cell graft donor, obtained from the stem cell graft. The CDR3: CASSLPGGSPNTGELFF. CDR3 DNA: TGTGCCAGCAGCTTACCTGGGGGCAGCCCCAACACCGGGGAGCTGTTTTTT.